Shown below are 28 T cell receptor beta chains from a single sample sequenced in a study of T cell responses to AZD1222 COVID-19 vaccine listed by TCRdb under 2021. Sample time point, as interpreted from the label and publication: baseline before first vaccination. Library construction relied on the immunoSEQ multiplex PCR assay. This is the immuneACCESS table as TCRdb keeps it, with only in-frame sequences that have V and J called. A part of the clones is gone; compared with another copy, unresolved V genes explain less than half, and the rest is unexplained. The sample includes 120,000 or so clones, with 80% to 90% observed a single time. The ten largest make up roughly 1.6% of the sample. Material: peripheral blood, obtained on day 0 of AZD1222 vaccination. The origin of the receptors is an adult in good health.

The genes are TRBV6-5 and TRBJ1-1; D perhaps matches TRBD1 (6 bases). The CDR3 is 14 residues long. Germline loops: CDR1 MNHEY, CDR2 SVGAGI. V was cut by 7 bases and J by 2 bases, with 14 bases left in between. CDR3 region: CASTPLDSNTEAFF. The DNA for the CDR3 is TGTGCCAGCACCCCCCTGGACAGTAACACTGAAGCTTTCTTT.

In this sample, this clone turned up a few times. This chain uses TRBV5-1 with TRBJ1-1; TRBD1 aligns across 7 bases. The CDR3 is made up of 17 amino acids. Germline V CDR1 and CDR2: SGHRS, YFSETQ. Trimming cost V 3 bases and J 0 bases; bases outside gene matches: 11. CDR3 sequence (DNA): TGCGCCAGCAGCTGGGGGGGACAGCGCGACATGAACACTGAAGCTTTCTTT. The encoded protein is CASSWGGQRDMNTEAFF.

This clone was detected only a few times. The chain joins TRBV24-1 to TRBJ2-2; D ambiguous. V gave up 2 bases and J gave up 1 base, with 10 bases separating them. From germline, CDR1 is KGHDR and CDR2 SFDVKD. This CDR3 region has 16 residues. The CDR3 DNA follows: TGTGCCACCAGTGATTGGGGTAGAATGAACACCGGGGAGCTGTTTTTT. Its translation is CATSDWGRMNTGELFF.

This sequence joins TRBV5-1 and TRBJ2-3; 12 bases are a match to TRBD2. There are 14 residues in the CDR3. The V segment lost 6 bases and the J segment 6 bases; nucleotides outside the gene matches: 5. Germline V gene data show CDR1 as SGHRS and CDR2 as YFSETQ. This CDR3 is CASTKGTSGDTQYF. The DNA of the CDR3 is TGCGCCAGCACCAAAGGGACTAGCGGGGATACGCAGTATTTT.

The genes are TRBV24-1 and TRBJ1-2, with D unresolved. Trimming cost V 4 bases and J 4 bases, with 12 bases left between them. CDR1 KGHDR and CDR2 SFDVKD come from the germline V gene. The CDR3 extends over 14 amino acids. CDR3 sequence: CATSERGVSYGYTF. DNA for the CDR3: TGTGCCACCAGTGAACGGGGAGTAAGCTATGGCTACACCTTC.

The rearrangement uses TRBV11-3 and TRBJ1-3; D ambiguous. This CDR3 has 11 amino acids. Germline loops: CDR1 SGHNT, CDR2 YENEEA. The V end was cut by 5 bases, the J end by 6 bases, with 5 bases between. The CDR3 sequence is CASSAKNTIYF. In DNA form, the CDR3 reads TGTGCCAGCAGCGCTAAAAACACCATATATTTT.

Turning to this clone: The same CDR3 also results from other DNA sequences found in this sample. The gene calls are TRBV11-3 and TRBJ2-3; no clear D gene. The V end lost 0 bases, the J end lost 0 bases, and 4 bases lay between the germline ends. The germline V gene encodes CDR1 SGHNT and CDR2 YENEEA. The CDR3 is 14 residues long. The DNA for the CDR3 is TGTGCCAGCAGCTTAGACGCTAGCACAGATACGCAGTATTTT. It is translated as CASSLDASTDTQYF.

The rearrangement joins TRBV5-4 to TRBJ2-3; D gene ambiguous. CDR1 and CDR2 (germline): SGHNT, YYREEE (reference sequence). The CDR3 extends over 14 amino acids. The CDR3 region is CVTRTPTSTDTQYF. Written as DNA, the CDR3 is TGTGTCACCCGAACCCCTACTAGCACAGATACGCAGTATTTT.

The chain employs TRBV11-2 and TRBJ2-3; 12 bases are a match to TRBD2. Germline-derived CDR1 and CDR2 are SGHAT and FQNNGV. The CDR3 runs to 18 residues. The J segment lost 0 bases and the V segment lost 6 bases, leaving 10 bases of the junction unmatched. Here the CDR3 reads CASSRLAGAQGSTDTQYF. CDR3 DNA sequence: TGTGCCAGCAGTCGACTAGCGGGGGCCCAGGGGAGCACAGATACGCAGTATTTT.

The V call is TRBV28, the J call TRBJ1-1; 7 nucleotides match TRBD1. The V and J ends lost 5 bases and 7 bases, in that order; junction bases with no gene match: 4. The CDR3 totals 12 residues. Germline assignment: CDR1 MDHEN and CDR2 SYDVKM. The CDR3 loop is CASSRTGGEAFF. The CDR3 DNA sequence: TGTGCCAGCAGTAGGACAGGAGGTGAAGCTTTCTTT.

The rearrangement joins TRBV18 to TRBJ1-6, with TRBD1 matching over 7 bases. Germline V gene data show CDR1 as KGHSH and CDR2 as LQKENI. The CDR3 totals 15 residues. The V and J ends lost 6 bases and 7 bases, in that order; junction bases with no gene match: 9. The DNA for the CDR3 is TGTGCCAGCTCGGAACAGGGGACGGAGAATTCACCCCTCCACTTT. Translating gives CASSEQGTENSPLHF.

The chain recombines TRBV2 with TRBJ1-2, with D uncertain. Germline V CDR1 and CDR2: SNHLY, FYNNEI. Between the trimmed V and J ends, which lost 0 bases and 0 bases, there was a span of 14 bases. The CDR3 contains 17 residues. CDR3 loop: CASSEAVGRQANYGYTF. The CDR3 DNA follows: TGTGCCAGCAGTGAAGCGGTCGGACGGCAAGCTAACTATGGCTACACCTTC.

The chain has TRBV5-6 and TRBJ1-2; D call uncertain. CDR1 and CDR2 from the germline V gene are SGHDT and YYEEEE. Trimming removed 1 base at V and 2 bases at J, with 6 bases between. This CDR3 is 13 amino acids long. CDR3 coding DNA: TGTGCCAGCAGCTTGACCAGCAACTATGGCTACACCTTC. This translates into CASSLTSNYGYTF.

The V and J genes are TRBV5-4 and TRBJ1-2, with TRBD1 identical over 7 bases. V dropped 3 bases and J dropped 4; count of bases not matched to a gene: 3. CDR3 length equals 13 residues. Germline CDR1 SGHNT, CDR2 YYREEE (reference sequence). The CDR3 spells CASSSDRIYGYTF. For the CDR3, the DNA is TGTGCCAGCAGCTCGGACAGGATCTATGGCTACACCTTC. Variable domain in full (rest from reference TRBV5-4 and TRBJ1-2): ETGVTQSPTHLIKTRGQQVTLRCSSQSGHNTVSWYQQALGQGPQFIFQYYREEENGRGNFPPRFSGLQFPNYSSELNVNALELDDSALYLCASSSDRIYGYTFGSGTRLTVV.

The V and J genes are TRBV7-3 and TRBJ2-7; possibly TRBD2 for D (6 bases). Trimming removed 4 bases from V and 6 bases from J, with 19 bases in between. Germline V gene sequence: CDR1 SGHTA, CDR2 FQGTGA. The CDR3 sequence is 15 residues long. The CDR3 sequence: CASSSPLMGGGEQYF. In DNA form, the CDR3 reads TGTGCCAGCAGCTCCCCTCTGATGGGGGGAGGCGAGCAGTACTTC.

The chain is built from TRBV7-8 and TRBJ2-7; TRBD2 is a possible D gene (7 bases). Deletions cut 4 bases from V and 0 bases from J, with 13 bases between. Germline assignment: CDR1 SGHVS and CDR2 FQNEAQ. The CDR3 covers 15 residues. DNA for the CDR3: TGTGCCAGCAGCTACCCTAGGGGGGGCTCCTACGAGCAGTACTTC. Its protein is CASSYPRGGSYEQYF.

DNA of the CDR3: TGCAGCGCCACACCCCCCGGGGGAGGCTCCTACGAGCAGTACTTC. The encoded protein is CSATPPGGGSYEQYF. The rearrangement uses TRBV29-1 and TRBJ2-7; D possibly corresponds to TRBD2 (6 bases). The ends were cut back, 7 bases at V and 0 bases at J, with 19 bases in the middle. The CDR3 runs to 15 residues. CDR1 is SQVTM, CDR2 ANQGSEA, per germline.

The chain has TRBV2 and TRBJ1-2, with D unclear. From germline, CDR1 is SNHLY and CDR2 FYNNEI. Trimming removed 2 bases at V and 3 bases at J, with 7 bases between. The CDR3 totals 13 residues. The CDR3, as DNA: TGTGCCAGCAGTGAAAGAGAAGACTATGGCTACACCTTC. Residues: CASSEREDYGYTF.

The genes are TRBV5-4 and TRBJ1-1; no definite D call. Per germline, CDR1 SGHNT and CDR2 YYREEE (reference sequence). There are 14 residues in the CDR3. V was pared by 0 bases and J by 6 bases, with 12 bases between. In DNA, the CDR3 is TGTGCCAGCAGCTTGGTAGGCAGAGAGGCTGAAGCTTTCTTT. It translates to CASSLVGREAEAFF.

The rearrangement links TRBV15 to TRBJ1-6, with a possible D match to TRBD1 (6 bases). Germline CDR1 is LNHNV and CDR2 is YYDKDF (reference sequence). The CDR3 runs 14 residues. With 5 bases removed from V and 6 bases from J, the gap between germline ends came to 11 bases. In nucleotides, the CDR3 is TGTGCCACCAGCCAGGGGCCTCCTAATTCACCCCTCCACTTT. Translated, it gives CATSQGPPNSPLHF. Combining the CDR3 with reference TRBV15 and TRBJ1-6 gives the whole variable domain DAMVIQNPRYQVTQFGKPVTLSCSQTLNHNVMYWYQQKSSQAPKLLFHYYDKDFNNEADTPDNFQSRRPNTSFCFLDIRSPGLGDTAMYLCATSQGPPNSPLHFGNGTRLTVT.

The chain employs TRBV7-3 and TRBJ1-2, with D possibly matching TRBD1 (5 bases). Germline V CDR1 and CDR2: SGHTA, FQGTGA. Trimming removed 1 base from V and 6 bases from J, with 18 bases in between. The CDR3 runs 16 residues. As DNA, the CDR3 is TGTGCCAGCAGCTTAAGAGGTGGGACTTCGCGCAATGGCTACACCTTC. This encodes CASSLRGGTSRNGYTF. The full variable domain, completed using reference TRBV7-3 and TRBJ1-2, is GAGVSQTPSNKVTEKGKYVELRCDPISGHTALYWYRQSLGQGPEFLIYFQGTGAADDSGLPNDRFFAVRPEGSVSTLKIQRTERGDSAVYLCASSLRGGTSRNGYTFGSGTRLTVV.

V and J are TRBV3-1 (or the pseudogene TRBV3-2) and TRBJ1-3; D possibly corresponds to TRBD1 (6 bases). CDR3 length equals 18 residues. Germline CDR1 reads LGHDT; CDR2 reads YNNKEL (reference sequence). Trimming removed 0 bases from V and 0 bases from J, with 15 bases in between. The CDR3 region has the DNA TGTGCCAGCAGCCAAGATCGATGGGGGCAGCTCTCTGGAAACACCATATATTTT. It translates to CASSQDRWGQLSGNTIYF.

CDR3 sequence reads: CASSLGLRREKLFF. CDR3 sequence (DNA): TGTGCCAGCAGCTTAGGGCTACGGAGGGAAAAACTGTTTTTT. The chain is built from TRBV7-9 and TRBJ1-4; D is undetermined. There are 14 residues in the CDR3. Germline CDR1 SEHNR, CDR2 FQNEAQ (reference sequence). Trimming stripped 1 base from V and 8 bases from J, with 11 bases between.

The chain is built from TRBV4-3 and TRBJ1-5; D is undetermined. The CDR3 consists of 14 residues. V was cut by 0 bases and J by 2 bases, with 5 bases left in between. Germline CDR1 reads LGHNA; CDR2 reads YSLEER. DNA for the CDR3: TGCGCCAGCAGCCAAGATAGTGGCAATCAGCCCCAGCATTTT. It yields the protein CASSQDSGNQPQHF.

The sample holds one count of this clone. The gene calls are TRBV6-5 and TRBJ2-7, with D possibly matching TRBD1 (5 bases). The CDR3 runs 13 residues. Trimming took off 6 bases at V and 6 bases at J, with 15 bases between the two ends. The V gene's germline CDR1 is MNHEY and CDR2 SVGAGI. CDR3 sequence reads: CASRASGKGEQYF. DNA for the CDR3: TGTGCCAGCAGGGCTTCAGGGAAGGGCGAGCAGTACTTC.

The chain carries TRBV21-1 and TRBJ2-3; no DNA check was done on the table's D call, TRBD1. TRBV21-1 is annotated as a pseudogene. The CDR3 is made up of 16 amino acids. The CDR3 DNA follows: TGTGCCAGCAGCCCCGACCCCTTGACTGACAGCGACCTGTTCCTCTTT. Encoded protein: CASSPDPLTDSDLFLF.

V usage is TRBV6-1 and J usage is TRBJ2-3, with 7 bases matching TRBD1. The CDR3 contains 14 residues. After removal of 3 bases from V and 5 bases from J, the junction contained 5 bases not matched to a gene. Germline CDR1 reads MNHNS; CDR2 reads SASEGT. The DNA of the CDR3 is TGTGCCAGCAGTGATGGGACAGTCTTAGATACGCAGTATTTT. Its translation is CASSDGTVLDTQYF.

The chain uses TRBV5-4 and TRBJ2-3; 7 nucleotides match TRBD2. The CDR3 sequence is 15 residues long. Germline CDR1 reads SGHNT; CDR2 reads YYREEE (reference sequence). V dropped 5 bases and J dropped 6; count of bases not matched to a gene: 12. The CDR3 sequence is CASSSGLDIYDTQYF. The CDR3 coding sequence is TGTGCCAGCAGTTCTGGACTAGATATTTATGATACGCAGTATTTT.